This T cell receptor (beta chain) was recovered during a study of response to subunit inactivated influenza vaccine. Study results and limitations: Every seasonal influenza vaccination brings in few new T cells, the authors suggested.

MiXCR was run by TCRdb on the RT-PCR reads, yielding one entry per CDR3 protein. Of about 700,000 distinct CDR3 sequences in the sample, 12% to 15% were seen once. The CDR3 covers 14 residues. V was cut by 3 bases and J by 4 bases, with 10 bases left in between. Per germline, CDR1 KGHSH and CDR2 LQKENI. Points on this clonotype: Its antigen is as yet unknown.

Specimen: PBMCs from blood, collected 14 to 15 days before vaccination. The receptor was derived from a man aged 50-59 years who received an inactivated influenza vaccine. This chain joins TRBV18 and TRBJ2-1; D uncertain. Here the CDR3 DNA reads TGTGCCAGCTCACCGGATTACAGATACAATGAGCAGTTCTTC. Translated, it gives CASSPDYRYNEQFF.